What follows is one T cell receptor beta chain and its context. Its antigen is still unknown. The sample comes from a study of T-cell memory formation after mild COVID-19. The wider study: Each donor largely had its own TCR clusters.

General study findings and limits: Clones which contracted sat mainly in CM and EM if CD4+, and in EMRA if CD8+. Some clones that responded were present in memory (sampled pre-infection), which suggests cross-reactive memory joined.

TCRdb re-analysed the 5' RACE reads in MiXCR, keeping a single row per CDR3 protein. The sample has 150,000 to 200,000 distinct CDR3 sequences, about 14% seen once. The source of this sequence is an adult woman who had mild COVID-19 (a few samples of this study predate the infection). Cell type and time point are not known. The material sequenced was PBMCs or a T cell subset sorted from them (not recorded which).

CDR3 region: CASSGGAGADEQFF. The CDR3 DNA is TGTGCCAGCAGCGGGGGGGCAGGGGCGGATGAGCAGTTCTTC. The chain combines TRBV5-4 with TRBJ2-1; D is possibly TRBD2 (7 bases). V shed 4 bases and J shed 8 bases, with 16 bases lying between them. Per the germline V gene, CDR1 is SGHNT and CDR2 is YYREEE (reference sequence). The CDR3 loop spans 14 amino acids. Looking up the rest from reference TRBV5-4 and TRBJ2-1 gives the full variable domain: ETGVTQSPTHLIKTRGQQVTLRCSSQSGHNTVSWYQQALGQGPQFIFQYYREEENGRGNFPPRFSGLQFPNYSSELNVNALELDDSALYLCASSGGAGADEQFFGPGTRLTVL.